This T cell receptor beta chain was identified during a study of cytomegalovirus exposure and HLA in healthy donors. Both 60 Vbeta primers and 13 Jbeta primers went into the PCR. Sequencing used immunoSEQ multiplex PCR; TCRdb keeps in-frame clones, though not all of them. Of roughly 89,000 clones in the sample, roughly 67% were seen once. V dropped 4 bases and J dropped 3; count of bases not matched to a gene: 4. CDR3 size: 15 residues. CDR1 and CDR2 (germline): SEHNR, FQNEAQ (reference sequence). The sequencing sample was made of PBMCs. This chain links TRBV7-9 with TRBJ2-2; 8 bases line up with TRBD1. The sequence was collected from a woman aged 45-65 years in good health and CMV-seropositive. The CDR3 DNA follows: TGTGCCAGCAGCTACCAGACAGGGGACACCGGGGAGCTGTTTTTT. Translation: CASSYQTGDTGELFF.